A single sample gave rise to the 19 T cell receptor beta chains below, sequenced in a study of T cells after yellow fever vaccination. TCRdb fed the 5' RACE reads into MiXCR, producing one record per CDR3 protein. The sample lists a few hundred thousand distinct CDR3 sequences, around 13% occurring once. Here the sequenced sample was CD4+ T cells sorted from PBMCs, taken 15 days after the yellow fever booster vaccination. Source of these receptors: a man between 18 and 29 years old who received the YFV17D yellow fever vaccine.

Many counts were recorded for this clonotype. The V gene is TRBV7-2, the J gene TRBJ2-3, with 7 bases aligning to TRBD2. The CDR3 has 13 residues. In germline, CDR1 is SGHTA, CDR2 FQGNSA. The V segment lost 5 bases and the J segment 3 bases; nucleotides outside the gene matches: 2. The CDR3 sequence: CASSARGTDTQYF. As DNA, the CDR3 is TGTGCCAGCAGCGCGCGGGGGACAGATACGCAGTATTTT.

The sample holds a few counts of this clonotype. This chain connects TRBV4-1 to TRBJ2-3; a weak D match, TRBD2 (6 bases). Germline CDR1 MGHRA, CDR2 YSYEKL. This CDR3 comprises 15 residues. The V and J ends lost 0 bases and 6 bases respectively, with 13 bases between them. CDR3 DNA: TGCGCCAGCAGCCAAGACGGAGCGGGTTCGGATACGCAGTATTTT. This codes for CASSQDGAGSDTQYF.

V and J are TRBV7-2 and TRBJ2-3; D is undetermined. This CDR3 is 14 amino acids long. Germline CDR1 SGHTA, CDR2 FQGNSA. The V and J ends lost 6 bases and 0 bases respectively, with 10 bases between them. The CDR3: CASSALVSTDTQYF. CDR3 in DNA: TGTGCCAGCAGTGCTTTGGTTAGCACAGATACGCAGTATTTT.

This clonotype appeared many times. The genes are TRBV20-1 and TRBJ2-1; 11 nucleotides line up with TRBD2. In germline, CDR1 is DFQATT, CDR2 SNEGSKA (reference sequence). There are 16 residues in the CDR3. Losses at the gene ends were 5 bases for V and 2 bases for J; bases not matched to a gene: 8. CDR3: CSAGSLAGGTYNEQFF. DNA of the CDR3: TGCAGTGCTGGATCCCTAGCGGGGGGAACCTACAATGAGCAGTTCTTC.

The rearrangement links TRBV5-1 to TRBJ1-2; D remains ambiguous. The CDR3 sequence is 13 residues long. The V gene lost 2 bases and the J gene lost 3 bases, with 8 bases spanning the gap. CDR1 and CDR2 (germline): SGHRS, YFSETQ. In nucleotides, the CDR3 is TGCGCCAGCAGCTTCGGACTGCACTATGGCTACACCTTC. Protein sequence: CASSFGLHYGYTF.

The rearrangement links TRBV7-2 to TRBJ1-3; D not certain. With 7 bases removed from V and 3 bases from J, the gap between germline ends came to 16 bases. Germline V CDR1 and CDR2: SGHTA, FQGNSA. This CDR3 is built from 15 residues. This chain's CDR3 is CASTSRPTFGNTIYF. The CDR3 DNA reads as TGTGCCAGCACCTCCCGGCCGACATTTGGAAACACCATATATTTT.

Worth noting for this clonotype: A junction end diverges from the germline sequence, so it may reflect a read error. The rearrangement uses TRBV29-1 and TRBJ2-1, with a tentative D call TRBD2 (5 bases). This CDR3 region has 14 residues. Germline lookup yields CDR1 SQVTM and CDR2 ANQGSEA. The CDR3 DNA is TGCAGCGTTGTTCACGGGGAGATCTACAATGAGCGGTTCTTC. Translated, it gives CSVVHGEIYNERFF.

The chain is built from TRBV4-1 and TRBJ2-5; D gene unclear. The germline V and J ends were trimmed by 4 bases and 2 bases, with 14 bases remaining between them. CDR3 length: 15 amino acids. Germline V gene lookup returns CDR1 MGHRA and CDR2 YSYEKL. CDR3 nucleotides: TGCGCCAGCAGCCTAACTGGCTGGATTCAAGAGACCCAGTACTTC. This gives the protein CASSLTGWIQETQYF.

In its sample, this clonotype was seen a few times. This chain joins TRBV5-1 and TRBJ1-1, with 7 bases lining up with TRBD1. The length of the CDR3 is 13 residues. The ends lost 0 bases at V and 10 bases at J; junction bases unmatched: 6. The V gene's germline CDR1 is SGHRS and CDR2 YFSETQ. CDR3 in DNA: TGCGCCAGCAGCTTGGCGGGGACAGCTGGAGCTTTCTTT. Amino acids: CASSLAGTAGAFF.

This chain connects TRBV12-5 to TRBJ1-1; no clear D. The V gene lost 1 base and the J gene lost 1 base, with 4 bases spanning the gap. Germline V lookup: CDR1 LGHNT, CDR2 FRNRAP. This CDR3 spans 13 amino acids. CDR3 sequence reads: CASGLGQNTEAFF. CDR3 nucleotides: TGTGCTAGTGGTTTGGGACAGAACACTGAAGCTTTCTTT.

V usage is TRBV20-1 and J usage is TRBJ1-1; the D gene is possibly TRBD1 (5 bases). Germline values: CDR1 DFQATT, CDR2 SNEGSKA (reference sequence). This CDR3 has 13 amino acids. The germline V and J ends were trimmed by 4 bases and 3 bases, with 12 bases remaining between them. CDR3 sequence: CSAKRGRDTEAFF. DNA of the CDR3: TGCAGTGCTAAGAGGGGAAGGGACACTGAAGCTTTCTTT.

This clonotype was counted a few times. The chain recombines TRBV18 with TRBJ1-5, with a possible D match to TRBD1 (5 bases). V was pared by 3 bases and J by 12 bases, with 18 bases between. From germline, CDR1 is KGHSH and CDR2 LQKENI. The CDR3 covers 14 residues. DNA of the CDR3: TGTGCCAGCTCACCCTCGGGGGACGATGGGGTCCAGCATTTT. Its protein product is CASSPSGDDGVQHF.

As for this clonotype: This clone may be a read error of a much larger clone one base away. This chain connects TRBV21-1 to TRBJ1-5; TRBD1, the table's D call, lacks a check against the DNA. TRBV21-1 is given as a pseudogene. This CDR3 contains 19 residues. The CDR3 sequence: CASSNTRFGQSWSGQPQHF. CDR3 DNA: TGTGCCAGCAGCAATACCCGATTTGGACAGTCGTGGTCAGGTCAGCCCCAGCATTTT.

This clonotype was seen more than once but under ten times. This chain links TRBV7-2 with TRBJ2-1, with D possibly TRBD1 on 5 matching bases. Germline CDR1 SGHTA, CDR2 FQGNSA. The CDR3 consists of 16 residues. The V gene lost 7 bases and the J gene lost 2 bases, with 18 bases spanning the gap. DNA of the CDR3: TGTGCCAGCACCCCACGGCCGGACACGACCTACAATGAGCAGTTCTTC. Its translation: CASTPRPDTTYNEQFF.

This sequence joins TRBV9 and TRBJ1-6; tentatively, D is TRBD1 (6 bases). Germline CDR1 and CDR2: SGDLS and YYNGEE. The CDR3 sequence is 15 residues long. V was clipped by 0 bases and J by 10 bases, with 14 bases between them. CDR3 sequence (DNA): TGTGCCAGCAGCGTAGTAGGAGGGGGGGGCTCACCCCTCCACTTT. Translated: CASSVVGGGGSPLHF.

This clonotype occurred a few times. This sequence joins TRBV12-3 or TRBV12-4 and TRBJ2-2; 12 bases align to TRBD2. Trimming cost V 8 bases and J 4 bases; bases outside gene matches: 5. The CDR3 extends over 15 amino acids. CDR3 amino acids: CASGPGLAGTGELFF. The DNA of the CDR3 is TGTGCCAGCGGTCCGGGACTAGCGGGCACCGGGGAGCTGTTTTTT.

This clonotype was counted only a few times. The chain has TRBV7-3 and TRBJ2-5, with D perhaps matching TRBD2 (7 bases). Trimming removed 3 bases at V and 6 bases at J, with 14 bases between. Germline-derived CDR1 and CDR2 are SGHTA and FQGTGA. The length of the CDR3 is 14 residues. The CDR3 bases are TGTGCCAGCAGCTTTGGGGGGGCACGGAAGACCCAGTACTTC. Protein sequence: CASSFGGARKTQYF.

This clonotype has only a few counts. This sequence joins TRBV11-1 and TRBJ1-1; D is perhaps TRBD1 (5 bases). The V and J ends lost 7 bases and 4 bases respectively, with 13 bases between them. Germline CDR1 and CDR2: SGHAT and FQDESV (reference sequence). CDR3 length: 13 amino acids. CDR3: CASTLGGRTEAFF. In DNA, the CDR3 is TGTGCCAGCACCCTGGGGGGACGCACTGAAGCTTTCTTT.

The CDR3 DNA reads TGTGCCAGCAGCCAGGGAGGGCGAGCCAAAAACATTCAGTACTTC. It yields the protein CASSQGGRAKNIQYF. The rearrangement joins TRBV3-1 to TRBJ2-4; TRBD2 aligns across 7 bases. CDR3 length: 15 residues. V trimming: 3 bases; J trimming: 0 bases; junction bases outside the gene matches: 2. Per the germline V gene, CDR1 is LGHDT and CDR2 is YNNKEL (reference sequence).